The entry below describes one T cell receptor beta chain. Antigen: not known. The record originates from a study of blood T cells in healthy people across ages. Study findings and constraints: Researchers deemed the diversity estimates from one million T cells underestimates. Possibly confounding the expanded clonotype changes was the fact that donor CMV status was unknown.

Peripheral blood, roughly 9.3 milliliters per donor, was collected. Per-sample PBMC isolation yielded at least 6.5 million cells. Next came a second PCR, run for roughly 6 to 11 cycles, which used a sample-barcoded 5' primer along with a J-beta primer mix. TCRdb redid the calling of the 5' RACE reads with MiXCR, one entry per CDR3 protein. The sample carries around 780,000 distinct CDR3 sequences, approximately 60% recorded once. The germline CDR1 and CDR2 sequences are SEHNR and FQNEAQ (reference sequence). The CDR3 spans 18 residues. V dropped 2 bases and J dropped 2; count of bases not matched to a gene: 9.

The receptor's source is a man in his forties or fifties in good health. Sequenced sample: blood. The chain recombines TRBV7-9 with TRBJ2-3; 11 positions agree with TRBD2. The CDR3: CASSLPRRLAGPTDTQYF. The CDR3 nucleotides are TGTGCCAGCAGCTTACCTCGACGACTAGCGGGGCCCACAGATACGCAGTATTTT.